Listed here are 14 T cell receptor beta chains from one sample, sequenced in a study of cytomegalovirus exposure and HLA in healthy donors. Here immunoSEQ multiplex PCR was the method, and the copy in TCRdb shows in-frame clones only, minus some. The sample yields roughly 100,000 clones, roughly 85% seen once. Sequencing was carried out using PBMCs. Receptor source: a man aged 18 to 29 in good health and CMV-seropositive.

This chain uses TRBV15 with TRBJ2-1; TRBD2 is a possible D gene (6 bases). The CDR3 loop spans 15 amino acids. Trimming stripped 1 base from V and 1 base from J, with 8 bases between. The V gene's germline CDR1 is LNHNV and CDR2 YYDKDF (reference sequence). The DNA of the CDR3 is TGTGCCACCAGCAGAGGGGCGGGATCCTACAATGAGCAGTTCTTC. Amino acid sequence: CATSRGAGSYNEQFF.

In its sample, this clone was seen many times. The rearrangement links TRBV7-8 to TRBJ2-1, with TRBD2 matching over 8 bases. The V segment lost 1 base and the J segment 6 bases; nucleotides outside the gene matches: 5. Germline CDR1 SGHVS, CDR2 FQNEAQ. This CDR3 has 15 residues. The CDR3, as DNA: TGTGCCAGCAGCTTAGAAGCGGGGGCGGGCAATGAGCAGTTCTTC. Protein: CASSLEAGAGNEQFF.

The chain employs TRBV15 and TRBJ1-5; D is undetermined. This CDR3 is 15 amino acids long. The V end lost 1 base, the J end lost 0 bases, and 7 bases lay between the germline ends. Germline CDR1 LNHNV, CDR2 YYDKDF (reference sequence). The CDR3 loop reads CATSRAGSSNQPQHF. CDR3 nucleotides: TGTGCCACCAGCAGAGCGGGAAGTAGCAATCAGCCCCAGCATTTT.

This clone has a single count. The genes are TRBV29-1 and TRBJ2-5, with a weak D call TRBD1 (6 bases). V lost 2 bases and J 5 bases, leaving 21 bases between the germline ends. Germline assignment: CDR1 SQVTM and CDR2 ANQGSEA. This CDR3 region has 16 residues. Here the CDR3 DNA reads TGCAGCGTTGAAACGTCCCCTGGCACAGGGCTGGAGACCCAGTACTTC. Protein: CSVETSPGTGLETQYF.

The chain joins TRBV9 to TRBJ2-2; D is undetermined. V shed 0 bases and J shed 2 bases, with 8 bases lying between them. The CDR3 spans 15 residues. CDR1 and CDR2 from the germline V gene are SGDLS and YYNGEE. The CDR3, as DNA: TGTGCCAGCAGCGTAGGGCGGTACAACACCGGGGAGCTGTTTTTT. As protein: CASSVGRYNTGELFF.

The CDR3 DNA is TGCGCCAGCAGCCAAGAGGCAGGGGACCACTATGGCTACACCTTC. Translation: CASSQEAGDHYGYTF. V gene TRBV4-1 combines with J gene TRBJ1-2; D possibly corresponds to TRBD1 (6 bases). Per germline, CDR1 MGHRA and CDR2 YSYEKL. Trimming removed 0 bases from V and 3 bases from J, with 11 bases in between. The CDR3 consists of 15 residues.

The chain combines TRBV2 with TRBJ1-4; D is possibly TRBD1 (6 bases). The CDR3 sequence is 16 residues long. Trimming cost V 0 bases and J 0 bases, with 8 bases left between them. Germline CDR1 and CDR2: SNHLY and FYNNEI. CDR3 bases: TGTGCCAGCAGTGAAGCGAGGACAGCAACTAATGAAAAACTGTTTTTT. It yields the protein CASSEARTATNEKLFF.

This CDR3 is CASSLTGTSGYEQYF. CDR3 DNA sequence: TGTGCCAGCAGCCTAACCGGGACTAGCGGCTACGAGCAGTACTTC. The chain carries TRBV7-9 and TRBJ2-7, with 11 bases lining up with TRBD2. V gave up 5 bases and J gave up 3 bases; unmatched junction bases: 6. The CDR3 is 15 residues long. Germline values: CDR1 SEHNR, CDR2 FQNEAQ (reference sequence). Supplemented by reference TRBV7-9 and TRBJ2-7, the full variable domain reads DTGVSQNPRHKITKRGQNVTFRCDPISEHNRLYWYRQTLGQGPEFLTYFQNEAQLEKSRLLSDRFSAERPKGSFSTLEIQRTEQGDSAMYLCASSLTGTSGYEQYFGPGTRLTVT.

This chain connects TRBV27 to TRBJ2-1; a possible D gene is TRBD2 (5 bases). The CDR3 totals 15 residues. V lost 5 bases to trimming and J lost 8 bases, with 19 bases between them. Germline CDR1 reads MNHEY; CDR2 reads SMNVEV (reference sequence). The CDR3, as DNA: TGTGCCAGCAGTCCCCGGACTGGCATCCTCGATGAGCAGTTCTTC. Translation gives CASSPRTGILDEQFF.

The J gene is TRBJ2-1, the V gene TRBV6-1; 14 bases match TRBD2. The CDR3 totals 16 residues. CDR1 and CDR2 from the germline V gene are MNHNS and SASEGT. Trimming cost V 4 bases and J 7 bases; bases outside gene matches: 6. CDR3: CASSGLAGGPGNEQFF. The CDR3, as DNA: TGTGCCAGCAGTGGACTAGCGGGAGGGCCGGGGAATGAGCAGTTCTTC.

The gene calls are TRBV4-1 and TRBJ2-1, with 7 bases matching TRBD2. Trimming at V came to 0 bases and at J to 7 bases, leaving 6 bases not matched to a gene. Germline V gives CDR1 MGHRA, CDR2 YSYEKL. CDR3 length: 15 amino acids. CDR3 loop: CASSQEGGRENEQFF. The CDR3 nucleotides read TGCGCCAGCAGCCAAGAGGGAGGGCGGGAGAATGAGCAGTTCTTC.

V gene TRBV4-2 combines with J gene TRBJ2-1; possible D gene TRBD2, 6 bases. This CDR3 region has 16 residues. Germline CDR1 is LGHNA and CDR2 is YNFKEQ. The ends were cut back, 0 bases at V and 2 bases at J, with 11 bases in the middle. CDR3: CASSQDRAGTYNEQFF. The CDR3 nucleotides read TGTGCCAGCAGCCAAGATAGGGCGGGAACCTACAATGAGCAGTTCTTC.

The J gene is TRBJ2-1, the V gene TRBV7-9; TRBD2 matches at 15 bases. Germline-derived CDR1 and CDR2 are SEHNR and FQNEAQ (reference sequence). With V trimmed by 5 bases and J by 7 bases, 12 bases remained unmatched. The CDR3 covers 18 residues. The CDR3 reads CASSGAAGTSGRTNEQFF. CDR3 nucleotides: TGTGCCAGCAGCGGGGCCGCCGGGACTAGCGGGAGGACGAATGAGCAGTTCTTC.

The V and J genes are TRBV7-9 and TRBJ2-6; D perhaps matches TRBD2 (5 bases). Germline loops: CDR1 SEHNR, CDR2 FQNEAQ (reference sequence). The V and J ends lost 5 bases and 4 bases respectively, with 15 bases between them. The CDR3 has 16 residues. The CDR3 coding sequence is TGTGCCAGCAGCCACCAGCCGGGGTCCGGGGCCAACGTCCTGACTTTC. Translating it yields CASSHQPGSGANVLTF.